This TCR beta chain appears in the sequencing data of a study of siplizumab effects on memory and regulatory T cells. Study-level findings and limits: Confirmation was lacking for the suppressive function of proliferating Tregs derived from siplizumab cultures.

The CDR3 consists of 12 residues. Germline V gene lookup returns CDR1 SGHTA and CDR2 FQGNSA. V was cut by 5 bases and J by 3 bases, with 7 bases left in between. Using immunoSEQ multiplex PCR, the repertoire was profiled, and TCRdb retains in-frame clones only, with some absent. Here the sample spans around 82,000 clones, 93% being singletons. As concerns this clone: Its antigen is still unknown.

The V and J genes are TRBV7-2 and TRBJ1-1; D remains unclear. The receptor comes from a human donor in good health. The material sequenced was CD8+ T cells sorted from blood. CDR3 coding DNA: TGTGCCAGCAGCCCCCTGGACACTGAAGCTTTCTTT. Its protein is CASSPLDTEAFF. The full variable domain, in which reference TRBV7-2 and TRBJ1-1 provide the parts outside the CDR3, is GAGVSQSPSNKVTEKGKDVELRCDPISGHTALYWYRQSLGQGLEFLIYFQGNSAPDKSGLPSDRFSAERTGGSVSTLTIQRTQQEDSAVYLCASSPLDTEAFFGQGTRLTVV.